The 5 T cell receptor beta chains given below trace back to one sample, sequenced in a study of post-analysis software for immune sequencing data. Notes on the study in general: Controls showed lower frequencies than patients for 5 or 6 TRBV segments, and TRBV5-6, TRBV5-1 and TRBV20-1 were among these.

These receptors are not linked to any known antigen. Each TCR beta cDNA library carried unique molecular identifiers. From the PCR reads, TCRdb called clonotypes with MiXCR, one entry per CDR3 protein. Among about 170,000 distinct CDR3 sequences, around 30% were seen once, and the ten largest hold about 1.6%. Sequencing was performed on blood. These TCRs come from a girl aged 10-17 years with multiple sclerosis.

This clonotype was seen ten or more times. This rearrangement joins TRBV4-1 to TRBJ2-5; the match to TRBD1 covers 8 bases. CDR3 length equals 14 residues. The ends lost 6 bases at V and 4 bases at J; junction bases unmatched: 7. Germline values: CDR1 MGHRA, CDR2 YSYEKL. DNA for the CDR3: TGCGCCAGCAGACGACAGGGGTCAGGAGAGACCCAGTACTTC. Amino acids: CASRRQGSGETQYF.

The chain joins TRBV20-1 to TRBJ2-3; weak D call: TRBD2 (5 bases). The germline gives CDR1 DFQATT, CDR2 SNEGSKA (reference sequence). Trimming took 6 bases from V and 6 from J, leaving 22 bases between them. CDR3 size: 15 residues. CDR3 bases: TGCAGTGCCGCCTCGACTACAGCCCTGCCGGATACGCAGTATTTT. This codes for CSAASTTALPDTQYF.

Ten or more counts support this clonotype. This chain joins TRBV5-1 and TRBJ2-1; D may be TRBD2 (5 bases). CDR1 and CDR2 (germline): SGHRS, YFSETQ. The CDR3 has 13 amino acids. V dropped 1 base and J dropped 10 bases, with 12 bases sitting between them. CDR3 nucleotide sequence: TGCGCCAGCAGCTTGAAACTAGATGAAGAGCAGTTCTTC. Its protein product is CASSLKLDEEQFF.

This clonotype was seen only a few times. This chain connects TRBV10-1 to TRBJ2-5, with 10 bases lining up with TRBD2. The J call is doubtful: the DNA matches TRBJ2-7 better. CDR1 is WNHNN and CDR2 is SYGVQD in the germline V gene (reference sequence). The CDR3 is 15 residues long. CDR3 in DNA: TGCGCCAGCAGTCCTAGCGGGAGTCATCCTTACGAGCAGTACTTC. It is translated as CASSPSGSHPYEQYF.

The sample holds a few counts of this clonotype. The chain joins TRBV6-2 or TRBV6-3 to TRBJ1-5; a possible D gene is TRBD1 (5 bases). Trimming pared 1 base from V and 4 bases from J, leaving 11 bases between. Germline CDR1 reads MNHEY; CDR2 reads SVGEGT. This CDR3 is built from 15 residues. In nucleotides, the CDR3 is TGTGCCAGCAGTTACTGGGACGTCCGGAATCAGCCCCAGCATTTT. Translated, it gives CASSYWDVRNQPQHF.